These T cell receptor beta chains were read from a single sample in a study of cytomegalovirus exposure and HLA in healthy donors. Sequencing used immunoSEQ multiplex PCR; TCRdb keeps in-frame clones, though not all of them. The table has around 260,000 clones, roughly 87% seen once. The sequencing input was PBMCs. Receptors originate from a woman in her 30s in good health and CMV-seronegative. Both conserved end residues are trimmed from each CDR3. The order of the fields is V gene, clone size, CDR3 length, CDR3 protein. Clone size appears in some rows only: once, few, many, or a class for an expanded clone.

TRBV7-2 | . | 14 | ASSSLAGGPYNEQF
TRBV7-9 | . | 13 | ASSALAGGSYEQY
TRBV7-2 | many | 13 | ASSSRPRGPETQY
TRBV1 | . | 15 | TSSQQVGYYGNTEAF
TRBV29-1 | . | 18 | SVARRVRDRGPTPSYEQY
TRBV6-1 | . | 10 | ASSSGGETQY
TRBV7-2 | . | 11 | ASSPRQGAGQY
TRBV29-1 | . | 11 | SVEDGRAYEQY
TRBV11-3 | . | 14 | ASSTRSDSRSETQY
TRBV27 | . | 12 | ASSTQLNNQPQH
TRBV28 | . | 11 | ASSFGEGQPQH
TRBV29-1 | . | 14 | SVEGDISSSYNEQF
TRBV11-1 | . | 11 | ASSLVGNTEAF
TRBV5-1 | once | 12 | ASSLVSGPYEQY